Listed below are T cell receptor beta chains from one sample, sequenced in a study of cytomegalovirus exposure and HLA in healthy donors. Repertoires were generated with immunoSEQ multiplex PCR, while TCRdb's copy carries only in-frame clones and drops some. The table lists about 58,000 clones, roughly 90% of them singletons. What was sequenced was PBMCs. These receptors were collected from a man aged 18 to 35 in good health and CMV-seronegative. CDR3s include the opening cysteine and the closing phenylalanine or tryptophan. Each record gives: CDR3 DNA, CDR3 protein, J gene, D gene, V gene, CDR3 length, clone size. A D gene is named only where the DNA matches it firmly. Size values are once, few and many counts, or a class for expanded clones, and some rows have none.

cdr3_nt: TGTGCCAGCAGACCGGGACAGGGCACTGAAGCTTTCTTT
cdr3_aa: CASRPGQGTEAFF
j_call: TRBJ1-1
d_call: TRBD1
v_call: TRBV27
cdr3_length: 13
clone_size: -

cdr3_nt: TGCAGCGCCACCCGGGCGGGAGGGAGGACAGATACGCAGTATTTT
cdr3_aa: CSATRAGGRTDTQYF
j_call: TRBJ2-3
d_call: TRBD2
v_call: TRBV29-1
cdr3_length: 15
clone_size: once

cdr3_nt: TGTGCCAGCAGCTTAGCGGCAGGGGGCAACTATGGCTACACCTTC
cdr3_aa: CASSLAAGGNYGYTF
j_call: TRBJ1-2
d_call: TRBD1
v_call: TRBV11-3
cdr3_length: 15
clone_size: once

cdr3_nt: TGTGCCAGCAGTGGAACAGGAGCCGGAGACTATGGCTACACCTTC
cdr3_aa: CASSGTGAGDYGYTF
j_call: TRBJ1-2
d_call: -
v_call: TRBV6-1
cdr3_length: 15
clone_size: -

cdr3_nt: TGTGCCAGCAGTCCACTAGCGGGAGGGCCGGTCAATGAGCAGTTCTTC
cdr3_aa: CASSPLAGGPVNEQFF
j_call: TRBJ2-1
d_call: TRBD2
v_call: TRBV27
cdr3_length: 16
clone_size: -

cdr3_nt: TGCGCCAGCAGCCAATCCGCGACAGGGGAACTATACGAGCAGTACTTC
cdr3_aa: CASSQSATGELYEQYF
j_call: TRBJ2-7
d_call: TRBD1
v_call: TRBV4-3
cdr3_length: 16
clone_size: few

cdr3_nt: TGTGCCAGTAGTATAGATCTTAGGGACAGCAAAAGGTCCAATGAGCAGTTCTTC
cdr3_aa: CASSIDLRDSKRSNEQFF
j_call: TRBJ2-1
d_call: TRBD1
v_call: TRBV19
cdr3_length: 18
clone_size: -

cdr3_nt: TGTGCCAGCTCACCAGACAGGTCGAGCTCCTACAATGAGCAGTTCTTC
cdr3_aa: CASSPDRSSSYNEQFF
j_call: TRBJ2-1
d_call: -
v_call: TRBV18
cdr3_length: 16
clone_size: -

cdr3_nt: TGCAGCCTTTTCCAAGAGACCCAGTACTTC
cdr3_aa: CSLFQETQYF
j_call: TRBJ2-5
d_call: -
v_call: TRBV20-1
cdr3_length: 10
clone_size: -

cdr3_nt: TGCGCCAGCAGCCGAATCCCGACAGGGGGGAACACAGATACGCAGTATTTT
cdr3_aa: CASSRIPTGGNTDTQYF
j_call: TRBJ2-3
d_call: TRBD1
v_call: TRBV5-1
cdr3_length: 17
clone_size: -

cdr3_nt: TGTGCCTGGAGAGGGACAGGGGTGTACGAGCAGTACTTC
cdr3_aa: CAWRGTGVYEQYF
j_call: TRBJ2-7
d_call: TRBD1
v_call: TRBV30
cdr3_length: 13
clone_size: -

cdr3_nt: TGTGCCAGCAGCCAAGGACAGGGAATCTTCCAAGAGACCCAGTACTTC
cdr3_aa: CASSQGQGIFQETQYF
j_call: TRBJ2-5
d_call: TRBD1
v_call: TRBV14
cdr3_length: 16
clone_size: once

cdr3_nt: TGTGCCAGCAGCTTAGGCGGGAGGGCCAGCGAGCAGTACTTC
cdr3_aa: CASSLGGRASEQYF
j_call: TRBJ2-7
d_call: TRBD2
v_call: TRBV7-2
cdr3_length: 14
clone_size: -

cdr3_nt: TGTGCCAGCACCCCCCCTGGGGGAACAGCGGGAACCTACGAGCAGTACTTC
cdr3_aa: CASTPPGGTAGTYEQYF
j_call: TRBJ2-7
d_call: TRBD2
v_call: TRBV7-9
cdr3_length: 17
clone_size: -

cdr3_nt: TGCGCCAGCAGCACCGGAGGGCAGGGCTACAATGAGCAGTTCTTC
cdr3_aa: CASSTGGQGYNEQFF
j_call: TRBJ2-1
d_call: -
v_call: TRBV5-1
cdr3_length: 15
clone_size: -

cdr3_nt: TGTGCCAGCAGGCCTCTACGGACAGAGAACACTGAAGCTTTCTTT
cdr3_aa: CASRPLRTENTEAFF
j_call: TRBJ1-1
d_call: -
v_call: TRBV6-5
cdr3_length: 15
clone_size: -

cdr3_nt: TGTGCCAGCAGCGACGGGTCGAATTACTACGAGCAGTACTTC
cdr3_aa: CASSDGSNYYEQYF
j_call: TRBJ2-7
d_call: -
v_call: TRBV7-8
cdr3_length: 14
clone_size: -

cdr3_nt: TGTGCCAGCAGCGTACGAGCGGGAGCGGCCGGGGAGCTGTTTTTT
cdr3_aa: CASSVRAGAAGELFF
j_call: TRBJ2-2
d_call: TRBD2
v_call: TRBV9
cdr3_length: 15
clone_size: few

cdr3_nt: TGTGCCAGCAGTTTGCCGTGGCCAGGGGGCGTTGGTCAGCCCCAGCATTTT
cdr3_aa: CASSLPWPGGVGQPQHF
j_call: TRBJ1-5
d_call: TRBD1
v_call: TRBV28
cdr3_length: 17
clone_size: -

cdr3_nt: TGTGCCAGCAGTCCGCCAAGAGGGCCATCTAGCAATCAGCCCCAGCATTTT
cdr3_aa: CASSPPRGPSSNQPQHF
j_call: TRBJ1-5
d_call: -
v_call: TRBV28
cdr3_length: 17
clone_size: -